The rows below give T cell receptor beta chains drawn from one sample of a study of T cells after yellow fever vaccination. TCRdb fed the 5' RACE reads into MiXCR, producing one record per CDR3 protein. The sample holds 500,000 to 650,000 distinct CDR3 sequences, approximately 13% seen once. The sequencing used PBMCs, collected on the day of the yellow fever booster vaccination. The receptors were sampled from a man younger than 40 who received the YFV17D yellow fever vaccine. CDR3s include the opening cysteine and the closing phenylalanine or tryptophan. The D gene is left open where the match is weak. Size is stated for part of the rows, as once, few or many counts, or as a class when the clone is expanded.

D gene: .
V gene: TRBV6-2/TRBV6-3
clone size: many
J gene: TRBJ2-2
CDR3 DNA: TGTGCCAGCAGTTACTCAGAACAGATCACCGGGGAGCTGTTTTTT
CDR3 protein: CASSYSEQITGELFF

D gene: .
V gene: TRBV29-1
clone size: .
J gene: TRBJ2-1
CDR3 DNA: TGCAGCACTGGCGACAGTCACAATGAGCAGTTCTTC
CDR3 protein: CSTGDSHNEQFF

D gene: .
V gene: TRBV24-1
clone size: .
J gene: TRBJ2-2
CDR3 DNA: TGTGCCGCCGGGGACCACAACACCGGGGAGCTGTTTTTT
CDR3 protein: CAAGDHNTGELFF

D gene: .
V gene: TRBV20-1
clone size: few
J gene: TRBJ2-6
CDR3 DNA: TGCAGTGCTAGTGAATCCCCCTTTCTCACTGGGGCCAACGTCCTGACTTTC
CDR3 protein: CSASESPFLTGANVLTF

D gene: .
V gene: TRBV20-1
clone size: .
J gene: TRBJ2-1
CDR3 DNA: TGCAGTGCTAGAGATGGGGGCGGCCACAGCTCCTACAATGAGCAGTTCTTC
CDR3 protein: CSARDGGGHSSYNEQFF

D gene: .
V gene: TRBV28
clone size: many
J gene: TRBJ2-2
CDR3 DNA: TGTGCCAGCAGGTTCGGGGGTACGGGGGAGCTGTTTTTT
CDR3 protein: CASRFGGTGELFF

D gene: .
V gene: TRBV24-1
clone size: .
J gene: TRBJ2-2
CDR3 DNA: TGTGCCACCAGTGGCCTGCGGGACACCGGGGAGCTGTTTTTT
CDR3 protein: CATSGLRDTGELFF

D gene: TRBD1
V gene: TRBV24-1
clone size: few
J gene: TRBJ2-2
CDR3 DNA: TGTGCCACCAGTGAGAGACAGGGGACCGGGGAGCTGTTTTTT
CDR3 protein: CATSERQGTGELFF

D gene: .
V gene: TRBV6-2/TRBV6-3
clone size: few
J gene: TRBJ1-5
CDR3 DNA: TGTGCCAGCAGATCCGACGGGAATAGCAATCAGCCCCAGCATTTT
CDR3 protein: CASRSDGNSNQPQHF

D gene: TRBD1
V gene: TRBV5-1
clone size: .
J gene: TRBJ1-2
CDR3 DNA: TGCGCCAGCAGCATGACAGGGGGCGATAACTATGGCTACACCTTC
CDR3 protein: CASSMTGGDNYGYTF

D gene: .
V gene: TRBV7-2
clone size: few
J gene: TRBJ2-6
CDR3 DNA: TGTGCCTGCCGGCAAGGGGCCAACGTCCTGACTTTC
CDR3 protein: CACRQGANVLTF

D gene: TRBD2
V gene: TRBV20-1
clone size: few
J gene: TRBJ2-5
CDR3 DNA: TGCAGTGCTAGGGGAGCACTAGCGGGAGTAGAGACCCAGTACTTC
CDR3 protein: CSARGALAGVETQYF

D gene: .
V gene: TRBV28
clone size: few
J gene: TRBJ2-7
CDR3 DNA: TGTGCCAGCGGTGGGTCGAGATACGAGCAGTACTTC
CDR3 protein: CASGGSRYEQYF

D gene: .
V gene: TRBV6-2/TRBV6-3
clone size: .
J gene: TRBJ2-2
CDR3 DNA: TGTGCCAGCAGCAACCTAGGCGGGGAGCTGTTTTTT
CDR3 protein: CASSNLGGELFF

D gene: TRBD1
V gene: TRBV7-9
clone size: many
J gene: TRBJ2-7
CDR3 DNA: TGTGCCAGCAGCATAGCGACAGGGGGCGGCTACGAGCAGTACTTC
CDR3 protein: CASSIATGGGYEQYF

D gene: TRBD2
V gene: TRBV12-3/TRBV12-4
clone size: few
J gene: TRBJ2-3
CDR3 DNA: TGTGCCAGCAGTTTAGGGAGCGGGAGGGCCGTAGATACGCAGTATTTT
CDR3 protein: CASSLGSGRAVDTQYF

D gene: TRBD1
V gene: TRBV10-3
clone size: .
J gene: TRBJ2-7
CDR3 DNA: TGTGCCATCTCGGCCGTCCCGGGACAGGGGTCCTACGAGCAGTACTTC
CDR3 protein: CAISAVPGQGSYEQYF

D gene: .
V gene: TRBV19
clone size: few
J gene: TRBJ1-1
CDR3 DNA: TGTGCCAGTAAGGGACGTGGGGAAGCTTTCTTT
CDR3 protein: CASKGRGEAFF

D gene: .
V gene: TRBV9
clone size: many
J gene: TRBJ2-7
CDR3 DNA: TGTGCCAGCAGCGTAGGACAGAACGAGCAGTACTTC
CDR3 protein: CASSVGQNEQYF

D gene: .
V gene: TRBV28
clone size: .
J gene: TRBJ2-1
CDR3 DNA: TGTGCCAGCCTACCGGGCCAACGGGCCAGTGAGCAGTTCTTC
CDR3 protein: CASLPGQRASEQFF

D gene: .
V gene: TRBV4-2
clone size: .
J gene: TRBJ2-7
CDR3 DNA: TGTGCCAGCAGCCAAGATCCGGCAGGGCGGATTGGCGAGCAGTACTTC
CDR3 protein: CASSQDPAGRIGEQYF

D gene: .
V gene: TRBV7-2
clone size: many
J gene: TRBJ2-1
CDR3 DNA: TGCGCCAGCAGCTTGGGCAGCTACAATGAGCAGTTCTTC
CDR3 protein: CASSLGSYNEQFF

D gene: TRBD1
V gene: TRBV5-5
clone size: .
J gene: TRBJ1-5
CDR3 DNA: TGTGCCAGCAGTTGGGACAGGGGCAGCAATCAGCCCCAGCATTTT
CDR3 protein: CASSWDRGSNQPQHF

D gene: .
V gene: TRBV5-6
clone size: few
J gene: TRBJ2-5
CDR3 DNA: TGTGCCAGCCTGGGAGGGGGCGCGTTAGAGACCCAGTACTTC
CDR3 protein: CASLGGGALETQYF

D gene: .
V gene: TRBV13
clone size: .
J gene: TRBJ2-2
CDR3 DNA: TGTGCCAGCAGCTTATATTTACTAGCTTCAGGAGCCGGGGAGCTGTTTTTT
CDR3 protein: CASSLYLLASGAGELFF

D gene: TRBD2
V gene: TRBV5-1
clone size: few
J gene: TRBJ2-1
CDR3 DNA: TGCGCCAGCACCTTGGAAGCGGGAGGATCCTCCGCCTACAATGAGCAGTTCTTC
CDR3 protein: CASTLEAGGSSAYNEQFF

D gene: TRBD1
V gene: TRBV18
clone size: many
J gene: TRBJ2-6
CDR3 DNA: TGTGCCAGCTCCCTGTGGGGACAGACGGACTCTGGGGCCAACGTCCTGACTTTC
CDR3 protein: CASSLWGQTDSGANVLTF

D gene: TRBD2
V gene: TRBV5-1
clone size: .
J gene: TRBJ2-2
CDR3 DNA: TGCGCCAGCAGCTTCGCTAGCGGGACGCCCGGGGAGCTGTTTTTT
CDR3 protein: CASSFASGTPGELFF

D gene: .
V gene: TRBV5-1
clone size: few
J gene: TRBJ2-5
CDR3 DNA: TGCGCCAGCAGCTTGACAGGACCGACCCAAGAGACCCAGTACTTC
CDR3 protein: CASSLTGPTQETQYF

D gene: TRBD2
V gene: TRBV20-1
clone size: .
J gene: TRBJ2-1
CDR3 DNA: TGCAGTGCTACCACGGGGGGGAGTGGGCATGAGCAGTTCTTC
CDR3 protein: CSATTGGSGHEQFF

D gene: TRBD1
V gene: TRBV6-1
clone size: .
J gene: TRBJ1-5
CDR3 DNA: TGTGCCAGCAGCCTCTACCTACCGGGACAGGGGAAAGGTCAGCCCCAGCATTTT
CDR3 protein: CASSLYLPGQGKGQPQHF

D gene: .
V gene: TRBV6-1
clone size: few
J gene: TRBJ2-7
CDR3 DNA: TGTGCCAGCAGGCCTCCGGGCAGCTACGAGCAGTACTTC
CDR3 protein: CASRPPGSYEQYF

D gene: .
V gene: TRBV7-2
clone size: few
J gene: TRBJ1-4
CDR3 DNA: TGTGCCAGCAGCCCGGGAGTTAATGAAAAACTGTTTTTT
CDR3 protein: CASSPGVNEKLFF

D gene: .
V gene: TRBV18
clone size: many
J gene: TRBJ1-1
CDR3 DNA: TGTGCCAGCTCACCACAGGGTCTCAACACTGAAGCTTTCTTT
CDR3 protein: CASSPQGLNTEAFF

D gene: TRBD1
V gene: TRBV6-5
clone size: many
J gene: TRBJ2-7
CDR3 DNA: TGTGCCAGCAGCCGGGACAGGGGGAAAGCCGAGCAGTACTTC
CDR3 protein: CASSRDRGKAEQYF

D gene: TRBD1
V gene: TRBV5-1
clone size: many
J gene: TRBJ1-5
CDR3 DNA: TGCGCCAGCAGCCCGGGGGGGACAGGGGGCCAGCCCCAGCATTTT
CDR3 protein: CASSPGGTGGQPQHF

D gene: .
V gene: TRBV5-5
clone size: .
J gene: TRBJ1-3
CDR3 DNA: TGTGCCAGCAGCTTGGAAAGGAGCTCTGGAAACACCATATATTTT
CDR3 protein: CASSLERSSGNTIYF

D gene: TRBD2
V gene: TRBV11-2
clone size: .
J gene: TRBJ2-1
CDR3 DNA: TGTGCCACAAGGGAGAGCGGGGGATCCTACAATGAGCAGTTCTTC
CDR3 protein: CATRESGGSYNEQFF

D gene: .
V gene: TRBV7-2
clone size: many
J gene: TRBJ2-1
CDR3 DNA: TGTGCCAGCAGCTTACTGTGGGTCCGGGGCGTCGATGAGCAGTTCTTC
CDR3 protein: CASSLLWVRGVDEQFF

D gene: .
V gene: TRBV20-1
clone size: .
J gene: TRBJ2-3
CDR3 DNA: TGCAGTGCACAATACGTGGGGGATCAGTATTTT
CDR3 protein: CSAQYVGDQYF

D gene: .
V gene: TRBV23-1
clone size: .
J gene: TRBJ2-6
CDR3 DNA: TGCGCCAGGGTGTGGGGGCCTGGGGCCAACGTCCTGACTTTC
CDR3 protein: CARVWGPGANVLTF

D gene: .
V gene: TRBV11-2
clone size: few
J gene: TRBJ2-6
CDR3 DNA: TGTGCCAGCAGCTTGTTATCCCGCTCTGGGGCCAACGTCCTGACTTTC
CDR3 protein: CASSLLSRSGANVLTF